The rows below give T cell receptor beta chains drawn from one sample of a study of siplizumab effects on memory and regulatory T cells. Only in-frame clones appear in the TCRdb table, and some are missing; sequencing was by immunoSEQ multiplex PCR. The sample holds tens of thousands of clones; 96% are singletons and the top ten take 0.025% to 0.035%. Input material: naive CD4+ T cells sorted from blood. These receptor sequences come from a human donor in good health. The CDR3 runs from the conserved cysteine through the conserved F or W. The order of the fields is J gene, V gene, clone size, CDR3 protein. Where a row states a size, it is once, few, many or the class of an expanded clone; other rows omit it.

j_call: TRBJ1-4
v_call: TRBV28
clone_size: .
cdr3_aa: CASGEVFGLFF

j_call: TRBJ2-2
v_call: TRBV7-3
clone_size: .
cdr3_aa: CASSLTPGDTGELFF

j_call: TRBJ1-3
v_call: TRBV9
clone_size: .
cdr3_aa: CASSVEVARGTGNTIYF

j_call: TRBJ1-3
v_call: TRBV7-3
clone_size: .
cdr3_aa: CASSPGLGNTIYF

j_call: TRBJ2-5
v_call: TRBV7-7
clone_size: .
cdr3_aa: CASSLAPSGGAVTETQYF

j_call: TRBJ1-2
v_call: TRBV14
clone_size: .
cdr3_aa: CASSLGTGKIYGYTF

j_call: TRBJ2-3
v_call: TRBV9
clone_size: .
cdr3_aa: CASSSDTSTDTQYF

j_call: TRBJ1-2
v_call: TRBV19
clone_size: .
cdr3_aa: CASSIPGRPYGYTF

j_call: TRBJ2-1
v_call: TRBV9
clone_size: .
cdr3_aa: CASSVVPGMEEQFF

j_call: TRBJ2-5
v_call: TRBV9
clone_size: .
cdr3_aa: CASAGTAQETQYF

j_call: TRBJ2-1
v_call: TRBV7-9
clone_size: .
cdr3_aa: CASSTLGATDSSYNEQFF

j_call: TRBJ1-5
v_call: TRBV27
clone_size: .
cdr3_aa: CASRGGGPSNQPQHF

j_call: TRBJ2-3
v_call: TRBV2
clone_size: .
cdr3_aa: CASTGGTSSADTQYF

j_call: TRBJ2-1
v_call: TRBV7-9
clone_size: .
cdr3_aa: CASSLSPMDEQFF

j_call: TRBJ1-1
v_call: TRBV9
clone_size: .
cdr3_aa: CASSSSSQKMATGLNTEAFF

j_call: TRBJ1-1
v_call: TRBV18
clone_size: .
cdr3_aa: CASSLSTGHTEAFF

j_call: TRBJ1-4
v_call: TRBV5-1
clone_size: .
cdr3_aa: CASSEGQLNEKLFF

j_call: TRBJ2-3
v_call: TRBV18
clone_size: .
cdr3_aa: CASSPTLTDTQYF

j_call: TRBJ2-5
v_call: TRBV18
clone_size: .
cdr3_aa: CASSDQAGGQETQYF

j_call: TRBJ1-5
v_call: TRBV19
clone_size: once
cdr3_aa: CASNTGRYSNQPQHF

j_call: TRBJ1-5
v_call: TRBV28
clone_size: .
cdr3_aa: CAIRPLGTGFQPQHF

j_call: TRBJ1-5
v_call: TRBV11-2
clone_size: once
cdr3_aa: CASSLDRAQPQHF

j_call: TRBJ1-5
v_call: TRBV6-5
clone_size: .
cdr3_aa: CASRRDRGHQPQHF

j_call: TRBJ1-1
v_call: TRBV11-3
clone_size: .
cdr3_aa: CASSSGGNTEAFF

j_call: TRBJ2-7
v_call: TRBV6-1
clone_size: .
cdr3_aa: CASTRTTAYEQYF

j_call: TRBJ1-1
v_call: TRBV6-1
clone_size: .
cdr3_aa: CASSEAYRGGTEAFF

j_call: TRBJ1-1
v_call: TRBV27
clone_size: .
cdr3_aa: CASSTRENTEAFF